These 4 T cell receptor beta chains were all obtained from the same sample, sequenced in a study of blood T cell repertoires in COVID-19. The data were produced by immunoSEQ multiplex PCR, yet TCRdb's version contains in-frame clones alone and is incomplete. The sample lists 470,000 or so clones, 75% to 90% seen once, with approximately 3.4% in the top ten. Sequencing was done on a sample of peripheral blood. The source of these receptors is a human donor in a cohort sampled during active COVID-19.

On this clone: A junction end diverges from the germline sequence, so it may reflect a read error. This chain links TRBV7-8 with TRBJ2-3; TRBD2 aligns across 11 bases. Germline CDR1 and CDR2: SGHVS and FQNEAQ. This CDR3 has 15 residues. Here the CDR3 reads CASSLAGGITDTQYF. CDR3 sequence (DNA): TGTGCCAGCAGTTTAGCGGGAGGGATCACAGATACGCAGTATTTT. Together with reference TRBV7-8 and TRBJ2-3, the CDR3 gives the full variable domain: GAGVSQSPRYKVAKRGQDVALRCDPISGHVSLFWYQQALGQGPEFLTYFQNEAQLDKSGLPSDRFFAERPEGSVSTLKIQRTQQEDSAVYLCASSLAGGITDTQYFGPGTRLTVL.

Points on this clone: The junction differs from germline at one of its ends, possibly a read error. The CDR3 DNA reads as TGTGCCAGCAGTGCAGCCTTTGGAGCCCGTTCCTTC. Encoded protein: CASSAAFGARSF. J is TRBJ1-2 and V is TRBV6-1; D remains unclear. The CDR3 contains 12 residues. Germline V gene data show CDR1 as MNHNS and CDR2 as SASEGT.

This clone was counted a few times. V is TRBV30 and J is TRBJ2-7; D possibly corresponds to TRBD2 (5 bases). The CDR3 sequence is 11 residues long. Trimming stripped 5 bases from V and 7 bases from J, with 12 bases between. Germline assignment: CDR1 GTSNPN and CDR2 SVGIG (reference sequence). The DNA for the CDR3 is TGTGCCTGGGCGATTGGCGGGGAGCAGTACTTC. Amino acid sequence: CAWAIGGEQYF.

This chain uses TRBV18 with TRBJ2-1; D is possibly TRBD1 (5 bases). This CDR3 is 15 amino acids long. The V and J ends lost 1 base and 9 bases respectively, with 16 bases between them. Germline V lookup: CDR1 KGHSH, CDR2 LQKENI. CDR3 sequence reads: CASSPRLAGLGEQFF. Written as DNA, the CDR3 is TGTGCCAGCTCACCACGACTCGCAGGGTTGGGTGAGCAGTTCTTC.